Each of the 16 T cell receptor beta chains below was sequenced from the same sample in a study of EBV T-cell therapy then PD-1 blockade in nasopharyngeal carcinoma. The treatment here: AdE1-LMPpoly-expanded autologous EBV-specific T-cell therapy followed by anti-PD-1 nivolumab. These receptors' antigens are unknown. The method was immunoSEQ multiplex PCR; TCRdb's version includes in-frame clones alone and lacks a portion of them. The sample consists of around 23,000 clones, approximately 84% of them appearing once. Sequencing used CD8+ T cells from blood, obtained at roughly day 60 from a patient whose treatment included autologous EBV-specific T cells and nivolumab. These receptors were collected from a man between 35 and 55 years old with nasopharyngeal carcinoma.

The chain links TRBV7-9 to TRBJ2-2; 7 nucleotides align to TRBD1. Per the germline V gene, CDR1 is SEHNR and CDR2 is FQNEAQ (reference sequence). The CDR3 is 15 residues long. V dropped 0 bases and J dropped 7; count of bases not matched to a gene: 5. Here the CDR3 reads CASSLAGGLGGELFF. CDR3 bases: TGTGCCAGCAGCTTAGCAGGGGGCCTAGGCGGGGAGCTGTTTTTT.

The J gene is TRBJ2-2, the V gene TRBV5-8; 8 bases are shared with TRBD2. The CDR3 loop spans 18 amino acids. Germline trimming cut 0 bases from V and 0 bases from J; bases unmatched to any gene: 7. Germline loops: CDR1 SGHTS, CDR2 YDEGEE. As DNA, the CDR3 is TGTGCCAGCAGCTTGGATCTAGCGGGCGTTTCGAACACCGGGGAGCTGTTTTTT. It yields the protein CASSLDLAGVSNTGELFF.

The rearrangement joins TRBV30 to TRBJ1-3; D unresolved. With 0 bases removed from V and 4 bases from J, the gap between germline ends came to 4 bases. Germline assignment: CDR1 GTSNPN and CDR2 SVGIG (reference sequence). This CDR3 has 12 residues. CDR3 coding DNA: TGTGCCTGGAGTGTAGTGGGAAACACCATATATTTT. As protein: CAWSVVGNTIYF.

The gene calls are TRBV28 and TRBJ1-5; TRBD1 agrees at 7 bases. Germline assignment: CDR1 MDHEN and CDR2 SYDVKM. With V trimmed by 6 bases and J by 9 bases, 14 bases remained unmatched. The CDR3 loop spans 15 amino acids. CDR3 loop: CASRLTQGVLRPQHF. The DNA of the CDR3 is TGTGCCAGCAGACTTACCCAGGGGGTTCTTCGGCCCCAGCATTTT.

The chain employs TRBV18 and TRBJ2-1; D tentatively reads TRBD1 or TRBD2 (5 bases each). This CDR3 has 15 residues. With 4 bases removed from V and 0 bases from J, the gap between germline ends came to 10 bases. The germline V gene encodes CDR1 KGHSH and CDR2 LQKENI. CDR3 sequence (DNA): TGTGCCAGCTCACGGGGGTGGGACTCCTACAATGAGCAGTTCTTC. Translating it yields CASSRGWDSYNEQFF.

The CDR3 region is CASSPYRTGGNTEAFF. The CDR3 DNA is TGTGCCAGCTCACCATATCGGACAGGGGGGAACACTGAAGCTTTCTTT. The chain links TRBV18 to TRBJ1-1; 10 nucleotides match TRBD1. CDR1 and CDR2 (germline): KGHSH, LQKENI. With V trimmed by 2 bases and J by 1 base, 4 bases remained unmatched. CDR3 length: 16 residues.

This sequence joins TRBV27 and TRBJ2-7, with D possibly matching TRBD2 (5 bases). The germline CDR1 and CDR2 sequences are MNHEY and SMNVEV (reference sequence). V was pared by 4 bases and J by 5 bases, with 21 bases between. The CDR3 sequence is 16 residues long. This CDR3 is CASSYQTSSEVNEQYF. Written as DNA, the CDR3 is TGTGCCAGCAGTTATCAAACTAGTTCAGAAGTTAACGAGCAGTACTTC.

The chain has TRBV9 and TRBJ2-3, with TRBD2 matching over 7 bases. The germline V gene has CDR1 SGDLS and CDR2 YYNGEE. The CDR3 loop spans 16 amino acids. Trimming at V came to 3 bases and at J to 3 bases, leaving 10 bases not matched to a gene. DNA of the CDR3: TGTGCCAGCAGCGCCGGAGCGGGGCTTTATACAGATACGCAGTATTTT. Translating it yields CASSAGAGLYTDTQYF. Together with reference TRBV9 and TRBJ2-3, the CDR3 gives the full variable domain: DSGVTQTPKHLITATGQRVTLRCSPRSGDLSVYWYQQSLDQGLQFLIQYYNGEERAKGNILERFSAQQFPDLHSELNLSSLELGDSALYFCASSAGAGLYTDTQYFGPGTRLTVL.

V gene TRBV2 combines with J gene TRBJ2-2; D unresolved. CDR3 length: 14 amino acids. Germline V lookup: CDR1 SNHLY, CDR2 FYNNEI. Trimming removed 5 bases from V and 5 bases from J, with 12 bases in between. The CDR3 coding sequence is TGTGCCAGCAGTTCGGGCCTCCAGACCGGGGAGCTGTTTTTT. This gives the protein CASSSGLQTGELFF.

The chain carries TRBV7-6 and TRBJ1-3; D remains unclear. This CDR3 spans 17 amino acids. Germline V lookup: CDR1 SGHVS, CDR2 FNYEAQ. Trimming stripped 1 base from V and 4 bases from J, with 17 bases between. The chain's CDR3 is CASSLESHRARGNTIYF. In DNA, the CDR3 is TGTGCCAGCAGCTTAGAGTCCCATCGGGCGCGAGGAAACACCATATATTTT.

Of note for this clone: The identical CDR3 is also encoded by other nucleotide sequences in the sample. This CDR3 reads CASSQDRGGQETQYF. The CDR3 nucleotides are TGTGCCAGCAGCCAAGACCGGGGGGGCCAAGAGACCCAGTACTTC. The chain links TRBV4-2 to TRBJ2-5, with 8 positions matching TRBD2. Germline V gives CDR1 LGHNA, CDR2 YNFKEQ. The trim removed 0 bases at V and 1 base at J, leaving 1 base unmatched. The length of the CDR3 is 15 residues.

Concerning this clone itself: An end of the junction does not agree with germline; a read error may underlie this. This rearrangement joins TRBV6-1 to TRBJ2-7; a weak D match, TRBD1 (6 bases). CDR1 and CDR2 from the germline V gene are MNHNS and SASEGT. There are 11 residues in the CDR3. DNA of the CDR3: TGTGCCAGCAGTGAATGGGGACATCAGACGTTC. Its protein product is CASSEWGHQTF.

The chain's CDR3 is CASSPTSGGRNEQFF. In DNA form, the CDR3 reads TGTGCCAGCAGTCCGACTAGCGGTGGGAGAAATGAGCAGTTCTTC. The chain joins TRBV6-4 to TRBJ2-1, with 9 bases identical to TRBD2. Germline CDR1 reads MRHNA; CDR2 reads SNTAGT. This CDR3 region has 15 residues. J gave up 7 bases and V 5 bases, and 9 bases lay outside the gene matches.

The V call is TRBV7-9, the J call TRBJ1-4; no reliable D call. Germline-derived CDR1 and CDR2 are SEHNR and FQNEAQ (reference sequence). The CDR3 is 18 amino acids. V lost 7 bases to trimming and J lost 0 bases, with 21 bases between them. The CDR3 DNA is TGTGCCAGCACCAACCCCCCGGATCTTACTTCAACTAATGAAAAACTGTTTTTT. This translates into CASTNPPDLTSTNEKLFF.

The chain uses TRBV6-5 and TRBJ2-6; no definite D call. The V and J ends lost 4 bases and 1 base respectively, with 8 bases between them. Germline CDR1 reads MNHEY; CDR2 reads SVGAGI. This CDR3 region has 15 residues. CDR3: CASSSTESGANVLTF. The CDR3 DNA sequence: TGTGCCAGCAGTTCCACAGAGTCTGGGGCCAACGTCCTGACTTTC.

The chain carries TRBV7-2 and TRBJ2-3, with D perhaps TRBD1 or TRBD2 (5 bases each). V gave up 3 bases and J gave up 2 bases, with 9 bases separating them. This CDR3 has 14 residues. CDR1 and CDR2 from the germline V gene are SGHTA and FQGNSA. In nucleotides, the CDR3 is TGTGCCAGCAGCTTTGAGGGGTTCACAGATACGCAGTATTTT. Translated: CASSFEGFTDTQYF.